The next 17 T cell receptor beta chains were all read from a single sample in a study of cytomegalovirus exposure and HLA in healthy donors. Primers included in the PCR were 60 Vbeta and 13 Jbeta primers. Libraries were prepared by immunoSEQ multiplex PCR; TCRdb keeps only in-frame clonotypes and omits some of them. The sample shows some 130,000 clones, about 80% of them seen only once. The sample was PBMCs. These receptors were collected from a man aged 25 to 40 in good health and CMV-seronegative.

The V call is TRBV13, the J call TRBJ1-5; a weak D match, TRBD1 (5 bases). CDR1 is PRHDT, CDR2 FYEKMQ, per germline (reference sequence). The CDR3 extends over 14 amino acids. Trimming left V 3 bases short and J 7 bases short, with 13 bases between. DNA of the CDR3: TGTGCCAGCAGCTTTCAGGGTATAGGGCAGCCCCAGCATTTT. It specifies CASSFQGIGQPQHF.

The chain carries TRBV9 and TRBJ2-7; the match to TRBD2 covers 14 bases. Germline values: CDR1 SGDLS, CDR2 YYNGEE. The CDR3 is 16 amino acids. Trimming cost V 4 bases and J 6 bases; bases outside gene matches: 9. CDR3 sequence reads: CASSPQGTSGSGEQYF. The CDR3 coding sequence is TGTGCCAGCAGCCCACAGGGGACTAGCGGGAGCGGCGAGCAGTACTTC.

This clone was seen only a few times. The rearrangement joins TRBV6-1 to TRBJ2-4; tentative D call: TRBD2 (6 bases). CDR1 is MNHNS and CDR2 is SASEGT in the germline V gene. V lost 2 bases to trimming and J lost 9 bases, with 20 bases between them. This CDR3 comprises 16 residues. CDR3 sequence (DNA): TGTGCCAGCAGTGAAAGGGGACTGGCTAGCAAAGGCATTCAGTACTTC. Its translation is CASSERGLASKGIQYF.

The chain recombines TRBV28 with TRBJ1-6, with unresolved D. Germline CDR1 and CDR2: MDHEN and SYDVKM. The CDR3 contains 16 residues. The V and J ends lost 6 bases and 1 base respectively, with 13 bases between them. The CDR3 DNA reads TGTGCCAGCAGGCCTGCAGGAAGATCCTATAATTCACCCCTCCACTTT. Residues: CASRPAGRSYNSPLHF.

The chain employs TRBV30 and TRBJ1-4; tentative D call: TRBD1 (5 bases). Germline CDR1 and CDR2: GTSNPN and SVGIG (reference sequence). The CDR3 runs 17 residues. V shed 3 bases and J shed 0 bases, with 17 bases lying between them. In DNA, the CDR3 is TGTGCCTGGAGCCGGGATGGGGGGGGTGCAACTAATGAAAAACTGTTTTTT. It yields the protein CAWSRDGGGATNEKLFF.

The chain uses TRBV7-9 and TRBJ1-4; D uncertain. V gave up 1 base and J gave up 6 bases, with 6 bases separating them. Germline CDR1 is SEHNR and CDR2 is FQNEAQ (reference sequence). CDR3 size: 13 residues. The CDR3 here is CASSLDPYEKLFF. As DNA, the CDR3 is TGTGCCAGCAGCTTAGATCCGTATGAAAAACTGTTTTTT.

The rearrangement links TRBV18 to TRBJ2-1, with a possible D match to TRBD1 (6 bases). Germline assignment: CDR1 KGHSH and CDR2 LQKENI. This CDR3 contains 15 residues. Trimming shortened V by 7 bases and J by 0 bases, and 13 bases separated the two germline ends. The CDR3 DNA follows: TGTGCCAGCTTCACATCCAGGGGCTCCTACAATGAGCAGTTCTTC. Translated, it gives CASFTSRGSYNEQFF.

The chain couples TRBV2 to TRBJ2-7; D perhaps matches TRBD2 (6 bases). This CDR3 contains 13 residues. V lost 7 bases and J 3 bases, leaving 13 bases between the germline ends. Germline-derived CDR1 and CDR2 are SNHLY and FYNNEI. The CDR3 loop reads CASTGRRDYEQYF. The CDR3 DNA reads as TGTGCCAGCACGGGGCGGAGGGACTACGAGCAGTACTTC.

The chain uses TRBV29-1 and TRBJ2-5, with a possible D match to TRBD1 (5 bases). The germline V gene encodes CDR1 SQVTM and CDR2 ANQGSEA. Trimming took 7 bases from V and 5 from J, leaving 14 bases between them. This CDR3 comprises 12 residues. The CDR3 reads CSGISGPETQYF. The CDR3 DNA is TGCAGCGGCATTTCAGGGCCGGAGACCCAGTACTTC. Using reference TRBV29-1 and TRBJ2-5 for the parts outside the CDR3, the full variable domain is SAVISQKPSRDICQRGTSLTIQCQVDSQVTMMFWYRQQPGQSLTLIATANQGSEATYESGFVIDKFPISRPNLTFSTLTVSNMSPEDSSIYLCSGISGPETQYFGPGTRLLVL.

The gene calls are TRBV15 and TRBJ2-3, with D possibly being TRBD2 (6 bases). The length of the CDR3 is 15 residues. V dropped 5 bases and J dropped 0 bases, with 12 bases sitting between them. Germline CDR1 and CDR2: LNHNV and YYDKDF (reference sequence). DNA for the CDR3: TGTGCCACCAGCCTTAGCGGCGCAAGCACAGATACGCAGTATTTT. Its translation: CATSLSGASTDTQYF.

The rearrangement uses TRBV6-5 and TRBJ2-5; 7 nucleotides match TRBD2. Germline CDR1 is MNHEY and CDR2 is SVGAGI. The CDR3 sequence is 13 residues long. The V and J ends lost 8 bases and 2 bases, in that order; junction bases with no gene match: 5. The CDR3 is CASWRTRQETQYF. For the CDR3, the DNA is TGTGCCAGCTGGAGGACTAGGCAAGAGACCCAGTACTTC.

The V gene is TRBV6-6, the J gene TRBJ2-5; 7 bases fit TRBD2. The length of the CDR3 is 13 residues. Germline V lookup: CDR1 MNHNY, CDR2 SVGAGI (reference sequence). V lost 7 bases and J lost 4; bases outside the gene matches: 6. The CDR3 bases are TGTGCCAGCACCACGACTAGCAGAGAGACCCAGTACTTC. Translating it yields CASTTTSRETQYF.

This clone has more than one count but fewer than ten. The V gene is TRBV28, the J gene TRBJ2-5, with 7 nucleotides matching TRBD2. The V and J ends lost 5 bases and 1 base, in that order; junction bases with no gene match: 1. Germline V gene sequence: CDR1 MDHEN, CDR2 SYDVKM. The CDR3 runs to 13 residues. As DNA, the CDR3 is TGTGCCAGCAGTGCGGGAGCCCAAGAGACCCAGTACTTC. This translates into CASSAGAQETQYF.

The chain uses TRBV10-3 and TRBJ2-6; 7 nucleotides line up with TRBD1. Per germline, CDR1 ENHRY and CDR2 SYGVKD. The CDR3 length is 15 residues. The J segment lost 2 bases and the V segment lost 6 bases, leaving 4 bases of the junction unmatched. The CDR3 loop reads CAISLTGAGANVLTF. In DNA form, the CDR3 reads TGTGCCATCAGCCTCACAGGGGCTGGGGCCAACGTCCTGACTTTC.

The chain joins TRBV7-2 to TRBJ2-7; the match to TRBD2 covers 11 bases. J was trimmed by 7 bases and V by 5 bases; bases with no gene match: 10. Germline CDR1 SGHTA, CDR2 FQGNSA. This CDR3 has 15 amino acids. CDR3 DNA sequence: TGTGCCAGCAGCCCCACTAGCGGGAGAGTCTGGGAGCAGTACTTC. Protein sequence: CASSPTSGRVWEQYF.

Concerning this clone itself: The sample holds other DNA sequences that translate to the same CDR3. The chain's CDR3 is CASSLAPYEQYF. As DNA, the CDR3 is TGTGCCAGCAGTTTAGCGCCCTACGAGCAGTACTTC. The rearrangement links TRBV28 to TRBJ2-7, with unresolved D. Per germline, CDR1 MDHEN and CDR2 SYDVKM. V was clipped by 2 bases and J by 2 bases, with 4 bases between them. There are 12 residues in the CDR3.

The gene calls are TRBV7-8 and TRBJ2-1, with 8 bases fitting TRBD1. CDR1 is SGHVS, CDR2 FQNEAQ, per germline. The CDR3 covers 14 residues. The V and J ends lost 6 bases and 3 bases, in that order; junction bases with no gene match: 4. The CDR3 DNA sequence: TGTGCCAGCAGGTCCGGACAGGGCTACAATGAGCAGTTCTTC. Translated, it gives CASRSGQGYNEQFF.